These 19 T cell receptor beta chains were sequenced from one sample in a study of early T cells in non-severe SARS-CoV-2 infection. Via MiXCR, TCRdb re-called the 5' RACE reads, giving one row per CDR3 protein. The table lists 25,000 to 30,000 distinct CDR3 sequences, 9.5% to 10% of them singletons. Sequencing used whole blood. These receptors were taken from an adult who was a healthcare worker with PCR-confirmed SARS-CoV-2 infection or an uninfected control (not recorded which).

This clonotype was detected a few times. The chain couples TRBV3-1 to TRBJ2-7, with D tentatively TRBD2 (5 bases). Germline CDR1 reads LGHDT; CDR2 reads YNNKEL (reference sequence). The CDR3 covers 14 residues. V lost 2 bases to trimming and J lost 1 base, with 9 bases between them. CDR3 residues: CASSQLRGSYEQYF. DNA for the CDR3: TGTGCCAGCAGCCAACTCCGGGGATCCTACGAGCAGTACTTC.

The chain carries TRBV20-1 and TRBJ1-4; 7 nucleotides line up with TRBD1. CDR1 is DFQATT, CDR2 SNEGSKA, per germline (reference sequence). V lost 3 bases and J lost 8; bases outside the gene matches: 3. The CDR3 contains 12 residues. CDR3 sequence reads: CSARDRIEKLFF. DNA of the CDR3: TGCAGTGCTAGGGACAGGATCGAAAAACTGTTTTTT.

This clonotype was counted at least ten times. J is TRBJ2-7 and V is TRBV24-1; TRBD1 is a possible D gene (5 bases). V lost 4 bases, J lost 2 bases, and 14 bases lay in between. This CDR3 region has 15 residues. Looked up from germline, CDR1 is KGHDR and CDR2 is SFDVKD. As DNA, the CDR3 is TGTGCCACCAGTGACTCGACAGAGTATCCCTACGAGCAGTACTTC. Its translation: CATSDSTEYPYEQYF.

For the CDR3, the DNA is TGTGCCAGCAGCGTAGAGGGACAGACAGCCAGTAAGCAGTACTTC. Its protein product is CASSVEGQTASKQYF. The gene calls are TRBV9 and TRBJ2-7, with TRBD1 matching 7 bases. Trimming removed 0 bases from V and 8 bases from J; junction bases left unmatched: 11. In germline, CDR1 is SGDLS, CDR2 YYNGEE. The CDR3 has 15 amino acids.

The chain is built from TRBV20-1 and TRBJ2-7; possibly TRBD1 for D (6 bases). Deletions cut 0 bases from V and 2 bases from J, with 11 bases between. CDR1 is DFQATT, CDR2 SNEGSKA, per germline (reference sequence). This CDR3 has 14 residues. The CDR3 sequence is CSAREEQGTYEQYF. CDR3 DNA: TGCAGTGCTAGAGAGGAGCAGGGGACCTACGAGCAGTACTTC.

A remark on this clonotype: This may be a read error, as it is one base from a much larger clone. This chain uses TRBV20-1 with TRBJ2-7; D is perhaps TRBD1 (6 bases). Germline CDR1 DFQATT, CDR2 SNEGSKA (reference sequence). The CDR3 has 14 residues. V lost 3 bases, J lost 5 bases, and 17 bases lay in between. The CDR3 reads CSASRGTAHDEQYF. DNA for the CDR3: TGCAGTGCTAGTAGGGGGACGGCCCATGACGAGCAGTACTTC.

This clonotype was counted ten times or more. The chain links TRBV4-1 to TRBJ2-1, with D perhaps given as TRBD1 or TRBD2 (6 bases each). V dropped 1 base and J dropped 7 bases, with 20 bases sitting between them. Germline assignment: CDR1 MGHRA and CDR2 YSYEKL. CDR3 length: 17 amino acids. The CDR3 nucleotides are TGCGCCAGCAGCCAAGTCGTATCGGGGGACACGAAGAATGAGCAGTTCTTC. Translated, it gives CASSQVVSGDTKNEQFF.

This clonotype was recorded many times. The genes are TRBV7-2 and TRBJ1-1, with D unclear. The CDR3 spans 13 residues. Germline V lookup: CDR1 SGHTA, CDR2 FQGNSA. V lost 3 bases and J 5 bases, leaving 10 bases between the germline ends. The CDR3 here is CASSLWYTTEAFF. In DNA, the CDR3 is TGTGCCAGCAGCTTGTGGTATACGACTGAAGCTTTCTTT. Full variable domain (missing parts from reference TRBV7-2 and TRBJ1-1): GAGVSQSPSNKVTEKGKDVELRCDPISGHTALYWYRQSLGQGLEFLIYFQGNSAPDKSGLPSDRFSAERTGGSVSTLTIQRTQQEDSAVYLCASSLWYTTEAFFGQGTRLTVV.

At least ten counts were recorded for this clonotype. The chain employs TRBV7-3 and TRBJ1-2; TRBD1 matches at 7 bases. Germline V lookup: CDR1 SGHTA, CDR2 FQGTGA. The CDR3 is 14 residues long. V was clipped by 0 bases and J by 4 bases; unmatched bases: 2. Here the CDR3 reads CASSLTDRVYGYTF. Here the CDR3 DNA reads TGTGCCAGCAGCTTAACCGACAGGGTCTATGGCTACACCTTC.

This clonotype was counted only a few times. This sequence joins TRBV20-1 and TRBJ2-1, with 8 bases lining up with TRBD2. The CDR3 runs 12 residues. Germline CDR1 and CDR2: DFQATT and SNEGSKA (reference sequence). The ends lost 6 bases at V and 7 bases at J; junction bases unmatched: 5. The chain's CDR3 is CSAGLAQNEQFF. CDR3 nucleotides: TGCAGTGCCGGACTAGCTCAAAATGAGCAGTTCTTC.

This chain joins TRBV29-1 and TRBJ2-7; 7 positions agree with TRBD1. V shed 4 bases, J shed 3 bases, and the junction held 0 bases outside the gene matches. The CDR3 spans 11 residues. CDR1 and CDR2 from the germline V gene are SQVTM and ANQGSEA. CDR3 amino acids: CSVGDSYEQYF. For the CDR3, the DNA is TGCAGCGTTGGGGACAGCTACGAGCAGTACTTC.

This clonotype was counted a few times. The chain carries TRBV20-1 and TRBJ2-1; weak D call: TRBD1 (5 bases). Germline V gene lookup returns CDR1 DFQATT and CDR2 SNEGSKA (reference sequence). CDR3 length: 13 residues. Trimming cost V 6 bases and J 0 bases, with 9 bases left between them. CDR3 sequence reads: CSAVTGSYNEQFF. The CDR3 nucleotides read TGCAGTGCAGTTACAGGCTCCTACAATGAGCAGTTCTTC.

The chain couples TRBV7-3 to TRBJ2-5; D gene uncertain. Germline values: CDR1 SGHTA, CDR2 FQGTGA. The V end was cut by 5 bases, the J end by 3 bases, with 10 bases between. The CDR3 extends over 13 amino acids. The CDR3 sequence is CASSPPPEETQYF. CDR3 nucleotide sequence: TGTGCCAGCAGCCCCCCCCCCGAAGAGACCCAGTACTTC.

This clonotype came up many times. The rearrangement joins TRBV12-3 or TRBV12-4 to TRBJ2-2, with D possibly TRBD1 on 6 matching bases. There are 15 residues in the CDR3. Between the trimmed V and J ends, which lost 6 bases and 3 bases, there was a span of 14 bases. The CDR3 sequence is CASRQDSLYTGELFF. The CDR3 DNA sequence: TGTGCCAGCAGACAGGACAGCCTTTACACCGGGGAGCTGTTTTTT.

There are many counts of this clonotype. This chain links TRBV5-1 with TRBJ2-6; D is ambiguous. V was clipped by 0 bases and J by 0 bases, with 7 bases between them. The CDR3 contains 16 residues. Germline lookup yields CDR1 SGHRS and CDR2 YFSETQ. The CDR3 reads CASSLDSYSGANVLTF. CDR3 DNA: TGCGCCAGCAGCTTGGACAGCTACTCTGGGGCCAACGTCCTGACTTTC.

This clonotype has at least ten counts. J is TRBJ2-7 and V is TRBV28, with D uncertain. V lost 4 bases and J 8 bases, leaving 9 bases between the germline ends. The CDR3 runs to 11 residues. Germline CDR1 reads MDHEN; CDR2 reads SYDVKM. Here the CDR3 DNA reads TGTGCCAGCAGTTCCCCCTTTAAGCAGTACTTC. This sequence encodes CASSSPFKQYF.

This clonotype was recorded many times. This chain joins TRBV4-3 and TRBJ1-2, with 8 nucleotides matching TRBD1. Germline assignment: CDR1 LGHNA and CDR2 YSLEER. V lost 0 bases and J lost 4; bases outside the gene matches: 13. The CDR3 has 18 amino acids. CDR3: CASSQDLNQGALLYGYTF. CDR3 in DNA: TGCGCCAGCAGCCAAGATCTCAACCAGGGGGCGCTTCTCTATGGCTACACCTTC.

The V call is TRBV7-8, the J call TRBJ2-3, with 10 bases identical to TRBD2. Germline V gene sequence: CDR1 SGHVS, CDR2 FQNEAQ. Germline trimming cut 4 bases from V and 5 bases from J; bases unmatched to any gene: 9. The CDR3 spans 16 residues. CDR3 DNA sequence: TGTGCCAGCAGCTCTGTCGGACTAGCGGATCGAGATACGCAGTATTTT. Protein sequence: CASSSVGLADRDTQYF.

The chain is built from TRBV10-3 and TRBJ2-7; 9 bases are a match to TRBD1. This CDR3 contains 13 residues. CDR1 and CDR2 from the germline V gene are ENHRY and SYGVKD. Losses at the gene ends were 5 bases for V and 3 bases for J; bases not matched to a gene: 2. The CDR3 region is CAISWGQGYEQYF. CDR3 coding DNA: TGTGCCATCAGTTGGGGACAGGGCTACGAGCAGTACTTC.